Below are 15 T cell receptor beta chains sequenced from a single sample in a study of cytomegalovirus exposure and HLA in healthy donors. The PCR contained 60 Vbeta and 13 Jbeta primers. The method was immunoSEQ multiplex PCR; TCRdb's version includes in-frame clones alone and lacks a portion of them. The sample includes 95,000 to 100,000 clones, 65% to 75% seen only once; the top ten take approximately 2%. The sequencing input was PBMCs. The receptors stem from a woman between 40 and 50 years old in good health and CMV-seronegative.

The CDR3 sequence is CAINGGRTEEQYF. The CDR3 region has the DNA TGTGCCATCAACGGGGGGCGCACAGAAGAGCAGTACTTC. The rearrangement uses TRBV10-3 and TRBJ2-7, with D maybe TRBD2 (7 bases). The V gene's germline CDR1 is ENHRY and CDR2 SYGVKD. The CDR3 has 13 residues. V was shortened by 7 bases and J by 7 bases, with 17 bases between the two germline ends.

This chain joins TRBV28 and TRBJ1-5, with no clear D. There are 14 residues in the CDR3. V was clipped by 6 bases and J by 5 bases, with 14 bases between them. Germline CDR1 and CDR2: MDHEN and SYDVKM. CDR3 sequence (DNA): TGTGCCAGCAGCCAGAGGGTATCGGATCAGCCCCAGCATTTT. It is translated as CASSQRVSDQPQHF.

The chain is built from TRBV28 and TRBJ2-1; 8 positions agree with TRBD2. This CDR3 spans 13 amino acids. Trimming cost V 11 bases and J 4 bases; bases outside gene matches: 7. Germline CDR1 and CDR2: MDHEN and SYDVKM. This CDR3 is CALAGMRYNEQFF. The CDR3 bases are TGTGCCTTAGCGGGAATGCGTTACAATGAGCAGTTCTTC.

The chain joins TRBV6-5 to TRBJ2-5, with 8 bases lining up with TRBD1. V lost 6 bases to trimming and J lost 4 bases; unmatched junction nucleotides: 7. CDR1 and CDR2 from the germline V gene are MNHEY and SVGAGI. CDR3 length equals 14 residues. CDR3 in amino acids: CASSPGQGGETQYF. CDR3 nucleotide sequence: TGTGCCAGCAGCCCTGGACAGGGCGGAGAGACCCAGTACTTC.

Only a few counts were recorded for this clone. The chain has TRBV28 and TRBJ2-4, with 7 bases matching TRBD2. From germline, CDR1 is MDHEN and CDR2 SYDVKM. The CDR3 is made up of 14 amino acids. V lost 6 bases and J lost 5; bases outside the gene matches: 7. The CDR3 reads CASREGGPENIQYF. In DNA form, the CDR3 reads TGTGCCAGCAGAGAGGGAGGGCCGGAAAACATTCAGTACTTC.

This chain joins TRBV7-9 and TRBJ2-1, with D unclear. In germline, CDR1 is SEHNR, CDR2 FQNEAQ (reference sequence). V was cut by 1 base and J by 6 bases, with 10 bases left in between. The CDR3 runs to 14 residues. The CDR3 protein is CASSLGEASNEQFF. The CDR3 DNA reads as TGTGCCAGCAGCTTAGGAGAAGCGTCCAATGAGCAGTTCTTC.

The chain uses TRBV19 and TRBJ2-3; 7 bases align to TRBD1. V lost 6 bases, J lost 0 bases, and 12 bases stayed unmatched. Germline V CDR1 and CDR2: LNHDA, SQIVND (reference sequence). CDR3 length equals 17 residues. CDR3 coding DNA: TGTGCCAGTAGGGACAGGCCAGGAATAACTAGCACAGATACGCAGTATTTT. Translated: CASRDRPGITSTDTQYF.

This chain links TRBV4-3 with TRBJ1-6; D is unclear. V was pared by 0 bases and J by 7 bases, with 7 bases between. Germline V gene sequence: CDR1 LGHNA, CDR2 YSLEER. This CDR3 comprises 14 residues. CDR3 sequence reads: CASSQDAPNSPLHF. CDR3 bases: TGCGCCAGCAGCCAAGATGCGCCGAATTCACCCCTCCACTTT.

The rearrangement joins TRBV6-4 to TRBJ2-6; 7 bases are shared with TRBD1. Per the germline V gene, CDR1 is MRHNA and CDR2 is SNTAGT. The CDR3 loop spans 17 amino acids. Trimming removed 5 bases from V and 0 bases from J; junction bases left unmatched: 7. The CDR3 DNA sequence: TGTGCCAGCAGTCCGGGACAGCTACCCTCTGGGGCCAACGTCCTGACTTTC. Residues: CASSPGQLPSGANVLTF.

This chain links TRBV5-1 with TRBJ1-6; D is undetermined. This CDR3 contains 15 residues. V gave up 0 bases and J gave up 7 bases, with 11 bases separating them. Germline-derived CDR1 and CDR2 are SGHRS and YFSETQ. CDR3 loop: CASSLVSGGNSPLHF. The CDR3 nucleotides read TGCGCCAGCAGCTTGGTGTCCGGAGGGAATTCACCCCTCCACTTT.

The rearrangement uses TRBV28 and TRBJ2-5; 8 bases align to TRBD1. The J call may not be correct, given that the DNA end is closer to TRBJ2-7. Germline V CDR1 and CDR2: MDHEN, SYDVKM. The CDR3 totals 15 residues. The CDR3 here is CASSPGGPPRYEQYF. The CDR3 nucleotides are TGTGCCAGCAGTCCAGGGGGCCCCCCTCGGTACGAGCAGTACTTC.

The rearrangement joins TRBV19 to TRBJ1-4; 9 nucleotides match TRBD1. With V trimmed by 4 bases and J by 3 bases, 9 bases remained unmatched. The germline CDR1 and CDR2 sequences are LNHDA and SQIVND (reference sequence). CDR3 length equals 17 residues. The DNA for the CDR3 is TGTGCCAGTAGTACGGGGACAGGGTCGGTCCCTAATGAAAAACTGTTTTTT. Translation: CASSTGTGSVPNEKLFF.

The gene calls are TRBV20-1 and TRBJ2-5; D uncertain. The J call may be incorrect, as the DNA end agrees better with TRBJ2-7. Germline lookup yields CDR1 DFQATT and CDR2 SNEGSKA (reference sequence). The CDR3 has 10 amino acids. CDR3 in amino acids: CSATTYEQYF. In nucleotides, the CDR3 is TGCAGTGCCACCACGTACGAGCAGTACTTC.

V gene TRBV6-1 combines with J gene TRBJ1-2; TRBD1 matches at 11 bases. Per the germline V gene, CDR1 is MNHNS and CDR2 is SASEGT. Germline trimming cut 4 bases from V and 5 bases from J; bases unmatched to any gene: 6. The CDR3 runs 15 residues. The CDR3: CASSAWDRGEYGYTF. Written as DNA, the CDR3 is TGTGCCAGCAGTGCCTGGGACAGGGGGGAATATGGCTACACCTTC.

The chain recombines TRBV10-3 with TRBJ1-3, with D possibly being TRBD1 (6 bases). CDR1 is ENHRY, CDR2 SYGVKD, per germline. The CDR3 is made up of 14 amino acids. The ends were cut back, 4 bases at V and 4 bases at J, with 11 bases in the middle. The DNA for the CDR3 is TGTGCCATCAGTGGCACAGGGCACGGAAACACCATATATTTT. Amino acid sequence: CAISGTGHGNTIYF.